These 5 T cell receptor beta chains share one sample of origin, sequenced in a study of graft-versus-host responses after intestinal transplantation (dated by TCRdb to 2020 to 2022). For these receptors, no antigen is known. This specimen's time point label, per the study, means: cells obtained before transplantation from donor or recipient. The receptor library was made with the immunoSEQ multiplex PCR assay. TCRdb's version of the immuneACCESS table is confined to in-frame rearrangements and falls short of the full clone set. An unresolved V gene accounts for under half of the shortfall where checked; the remainder is of unknown origin. Within this sample are 95,000 to 110,000 clones, with roughly 89% of them counted one time only. Of the sample, about 0.73% falls within the top ten clones. The sample here was unstimulated CD4+ T cells sorted from spleen or lymph node cells, taken before transplant. Receptors were obtained from a human donor who was the organ donor for an intestinal transplant.

The V and J genes are TRBV30 and TRBJ1-2; TRBD1 matches at 11 bases. The CDR3 is made up of 13 amino acids. Unmatched junction bases numbered 5, after V lost 5 bases and J lost 6 bases. The germline V gene has CDR1 GTSNPN and CDR2 SVGIG (reference sequence). This CDR3 reads CAWDGTGGDGYTF. In DNA form, the CDR3 reads TGTGCCTGGGACGGGACAGGGGGGGATGGCTACACCTTC.

The chain combines TRBV7-6 with TRBJ2-5; TRBD1 might be the D (6 bases). V lost 4 bases, J lost 1 base, and 10 bases lay in between. This CDR3 comprises 14 residues. Germline-derived CDR1 and CDR2 are SGHVS and FNYEAQ. The CDR3 region is CASSYRAPQETQYF. CDR3 in DNA: TGTGCCAGCAGCTACAGGGCCCCCCAAGAGACCCAGTACTTC.

The chain couples TRBV4-2 to TRBJ1-2; the match to TRBD1 covers 7 bases. CDR3 length equals 15 residues. J lost 0 bases, V lost 1 base, and 2 bases had no gene match. Per germline, CDR1 LGHNA and CDR2 YNFKEQ. DNA of the CDR3: TGTGCCAGCAGCCAAGCTGACAGGGCTAACTATGGCTACACCTTC. Amino acids: CASSQADRANYGYTF.

The table lists this clone with a few counts. The J gene is TRBJ2-5, the V gene TRBV7-3, with TRBD1 identical over 9 bases. Trimming removed 4 bases from V and 5 bases from J; junction bases left unmatched: 2. The CDR3 spans 13 residues. Per germline, CDR1 SGHTA and CDR2 FQGTGA. CDR3 in DNA: TGTGCCAGCAGCTCCGGGACAGGGGAGACCCAGTACTTC. Its translation is CASSSGTGETQYF.

V is TRBV30 and J is TRBJ2-7, with D possibly TRBD1 on 5 matching bases. V lost 1 base and J lost 3, with 10 bases in between. CDR3 length: 13 amino acids. CDR1 and CDR2 from the germline V gene are GTSNPN and SVGIG (reference sequence). For the CDR3, the DNA is TGTGCCTGGAGTGGACAGATTAACTACGAGCAGTACTTC. Translation: CAWSGQINYEQYF.